This T cell receptor (beta chain) is from a study of T cells after yellow fever vaccination. The wider study: Fractions containing few cells were prepared with SMART-Seq v4 Ultra Low Input.

CDR1 SGHAT and CDR2 FQNNGV come from the germline V gene. V shed 4 bases and J 2 bases; nucleotides not matched to a gene: 4. This CDR3 has 14 residues. Study conclusions and caveats: Post-booster repertoires again held most primary-vaccination clones (roughly 95% CD4, 88% CD8).

With regard to this clonotype: Its matching antigen is unknown.

Template switching by 5'RACE produced TCR cDNA, adding a universal primer site and UMIs. MiXCR was run by TCRdb on the 5' RACE reads, yielding one entry per CDR3 protein. The sample lists some 600,000 distinct CDR3 sequences; about a sixth were seen once. Specimen: PBMCs, collected more than 4 days after the first yellow fever vaccination. This TCR was sampled from a man between 18 and 29 years old who received the YFV17D yellow fever vaccine. V is TRBV11-2 and J is TRBJ2-5, with 7 bases that match TRBD2. The CDR3 protein is CASSSWRGQETQYF. Written as DNA, the CDR3 is TGTGCCAGCAGCTCCTGGCGGGGGCAAGAGACCCAGTACTTC.